This T cell receptor (beta chain) was found in a study of vaccination and CD4 T cells after COVID-19. Findings of the study overall: Median SARS-CoV-2-reactive clonotypes rose from roughly 22 to 38, not significantly.

This CDR3 comprises 15 residues. Germline CDR1 SGHVS, CDR2 FNYEAQ. V was pared by 1 base and J by 4 bases, with 10 bases between. With regard to this clonotype: Its antigen is unknown.

The time point: late sampling 161 to 241 days after vaccination in three convalescent patients. TCRdb called the PCR reads again in MiXCR, with one record for every CDR3 protein. This sample has tens of thousands of distinct CDR3 sequences, with about 49% found just once. The sequence was collected from a human donor who had recovered from COVID-19. The chain carries TRBV7-6 and TRBJ2-2; a possible D gene is TRBD2 (5 bases). Sequenced here: CD4+ T cells from blood, sampled about 7 months after SARS-CoV-2 vaccination. The CDR3 coding sequence is TGTGCCAGCAGCTTAGAAACCGCGGGCACCGGGGAGCTGTTTTTT. The encoded protein is CASSLETAGTGELFF.